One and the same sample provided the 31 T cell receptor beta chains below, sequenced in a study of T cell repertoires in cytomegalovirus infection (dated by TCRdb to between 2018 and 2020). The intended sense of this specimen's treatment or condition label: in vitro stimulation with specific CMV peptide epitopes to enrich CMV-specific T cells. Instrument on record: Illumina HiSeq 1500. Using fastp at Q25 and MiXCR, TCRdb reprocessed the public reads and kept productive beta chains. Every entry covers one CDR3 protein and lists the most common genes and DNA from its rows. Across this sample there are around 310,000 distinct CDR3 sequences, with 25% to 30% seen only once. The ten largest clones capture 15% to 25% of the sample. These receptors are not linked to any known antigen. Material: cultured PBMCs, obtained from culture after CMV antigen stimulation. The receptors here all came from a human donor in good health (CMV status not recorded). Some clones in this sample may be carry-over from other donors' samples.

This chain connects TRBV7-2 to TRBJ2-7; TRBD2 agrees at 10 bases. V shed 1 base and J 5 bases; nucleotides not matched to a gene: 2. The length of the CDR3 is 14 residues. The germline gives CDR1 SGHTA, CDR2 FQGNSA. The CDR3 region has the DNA TGTGCCAGCAGCTTAGAGGGACTAGCGAACGAGCAGTACTTC. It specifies CASSLEGLANEQYF.

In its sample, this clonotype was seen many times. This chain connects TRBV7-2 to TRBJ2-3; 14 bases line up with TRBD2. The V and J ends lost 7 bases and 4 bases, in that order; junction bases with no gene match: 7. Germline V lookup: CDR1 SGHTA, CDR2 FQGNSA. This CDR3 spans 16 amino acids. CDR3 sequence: CASTTGLAGGSDTQYF. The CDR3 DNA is TGTGCCAGCACCACAGGACTAGCGGGAGGATCAGATACGCAGTATTTT.

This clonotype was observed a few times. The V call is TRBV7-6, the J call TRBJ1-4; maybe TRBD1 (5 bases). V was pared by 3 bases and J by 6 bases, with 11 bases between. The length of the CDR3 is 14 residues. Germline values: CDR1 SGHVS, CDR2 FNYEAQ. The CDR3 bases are TGTGCCAGCAGCTTCGGGACCGCTCATGAAAAACTGTTTTTT. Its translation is CASSFGTAHEKLFF. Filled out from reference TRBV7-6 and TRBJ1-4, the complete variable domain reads GAGVSQSPRYKVTKRGQDVALRCDPISGHVSLYWYRQALGQGPEFLTYFNYEAQQDKSGLPNDRFSAERPEGSISTLTIQRTEQRDSAMYRCASSFGTAHEKLFFGSGTQLSVL.

The CDR3 DNA is TGTGCCAGCAGCCCGGGTGGCGTGGAGCCCCAGCATTTT. Residues: CASSPGGVEPQHF. The chain carries TRBV12-3 or TRBV12-4 and TRBJ1-5, with D hard to call. The CDR3 is made up of 13 amino acids. Trimming shortened V by 6 bases and J by 8 bases, and 14 bases separated the two germline ends.

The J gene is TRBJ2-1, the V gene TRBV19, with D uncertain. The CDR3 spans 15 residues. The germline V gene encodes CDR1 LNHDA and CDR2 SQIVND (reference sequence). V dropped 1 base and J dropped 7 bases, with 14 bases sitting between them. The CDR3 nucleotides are TGTGCCAGTAGTATAGCGGCTAGACCCATGAATGAGCAGTTCTTC. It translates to CASSIAARPMNEQFF.

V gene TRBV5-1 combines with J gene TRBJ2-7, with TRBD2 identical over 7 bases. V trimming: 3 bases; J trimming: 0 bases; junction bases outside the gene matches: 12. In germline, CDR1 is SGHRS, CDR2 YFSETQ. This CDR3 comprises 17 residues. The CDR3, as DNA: TGCGCCAGCAGCTCCCCTCGCGGGGTAGCGGGCTCCTACGAGCAGTACTTC. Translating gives CASSSPRGVAGSYEQYF.

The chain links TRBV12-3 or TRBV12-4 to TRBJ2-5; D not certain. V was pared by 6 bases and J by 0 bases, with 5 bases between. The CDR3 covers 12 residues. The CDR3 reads CASSRYQETQYF. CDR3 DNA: TGTGCCAGCAGCCGGTACCAAGAGACCCAGTACTTC.

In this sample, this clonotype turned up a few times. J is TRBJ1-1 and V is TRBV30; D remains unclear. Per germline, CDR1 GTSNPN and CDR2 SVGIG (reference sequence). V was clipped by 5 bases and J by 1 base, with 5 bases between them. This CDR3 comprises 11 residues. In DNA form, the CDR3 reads TGTGCCTGGGCGGGGAACACTGAAGCTTTCTTT. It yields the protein CAWAGNTEAFF.

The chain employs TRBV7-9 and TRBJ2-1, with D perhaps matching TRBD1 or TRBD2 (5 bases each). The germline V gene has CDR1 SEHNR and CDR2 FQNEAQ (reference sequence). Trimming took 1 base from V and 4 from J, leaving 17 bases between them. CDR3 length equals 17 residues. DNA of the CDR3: TGTGCCAGCAGCTTAGAACTCTCGGGACGGATGTACAATGAGCAGTTCTTC. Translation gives CASSLELSGRMYNEQFF. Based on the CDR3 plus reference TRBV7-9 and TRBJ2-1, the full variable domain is DTGVSQNPRHKITKRGQNVTFRCDPISEHNRLYWYRQTLGQGPEFLTYFQNEAQLEKSRLLSDRFSAERPKGSFSTLEIQRTEQGDSAMYLCASSLELSGRMYNEQFFGPGTRLTVL.

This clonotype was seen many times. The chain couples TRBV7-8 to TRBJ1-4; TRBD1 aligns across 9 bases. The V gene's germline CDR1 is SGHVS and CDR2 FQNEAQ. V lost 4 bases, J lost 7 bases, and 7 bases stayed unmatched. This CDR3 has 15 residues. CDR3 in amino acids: CASSSTLDRGEKLFF. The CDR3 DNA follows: TGTGCCAGCAGCTCTACTTTGGACAGGGGTGAAAAACTGTTTTTT. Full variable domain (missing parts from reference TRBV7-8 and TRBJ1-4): GAGVSQSPRYKVAKRGQDVALRCDPISGHVSLFWYQQALGQGPEFLTYFQNEAQLDKSGLPSDRFFAERPEGSVSTLKIQRTQQEDSAVYLCASSSTLDRGEKLFFGSGTQLSVL.

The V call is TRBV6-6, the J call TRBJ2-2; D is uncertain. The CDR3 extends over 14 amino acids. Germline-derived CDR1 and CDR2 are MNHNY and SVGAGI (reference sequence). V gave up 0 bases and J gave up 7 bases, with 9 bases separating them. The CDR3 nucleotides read TGTGCCAGCAGTTACTCAGAGGAAGACGGGGAGCTGTTTTTT. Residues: CASSYSEEDGELFF.

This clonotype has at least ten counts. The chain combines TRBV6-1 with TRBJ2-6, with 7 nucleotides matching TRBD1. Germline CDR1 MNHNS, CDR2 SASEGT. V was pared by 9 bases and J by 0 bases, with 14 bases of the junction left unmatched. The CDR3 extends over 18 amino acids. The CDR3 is CASGRGRDSYSGANVLTF. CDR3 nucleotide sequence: TGTGCCAGTGGTAGAGGTAGGGACAGTTACTCTGGGGCCAACGTCCTGACTTTC.

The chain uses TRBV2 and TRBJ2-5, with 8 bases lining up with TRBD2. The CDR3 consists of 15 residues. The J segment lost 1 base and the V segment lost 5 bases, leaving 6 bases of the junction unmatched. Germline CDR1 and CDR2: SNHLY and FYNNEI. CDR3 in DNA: TGTGCCAGCAGTTGGACTAGCAGAACCCAAGAGACCCAGTACTTC. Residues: CASSWTSRTQETQYF.

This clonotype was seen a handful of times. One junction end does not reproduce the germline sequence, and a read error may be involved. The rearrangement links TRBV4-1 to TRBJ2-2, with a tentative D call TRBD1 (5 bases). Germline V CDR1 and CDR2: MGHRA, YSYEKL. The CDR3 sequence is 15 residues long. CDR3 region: CASSPLGLNTGELFF. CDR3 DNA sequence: TGCGCCAGCAGCCCGCTGGGGCTGAACACTGGGGAGCTGTTTTTT.

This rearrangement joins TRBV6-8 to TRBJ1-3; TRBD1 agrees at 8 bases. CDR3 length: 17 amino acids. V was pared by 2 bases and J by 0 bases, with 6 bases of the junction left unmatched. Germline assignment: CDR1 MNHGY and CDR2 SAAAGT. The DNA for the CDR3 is TGTGCCAGCAGTTACGGGACAGGAGGAATCTCTGGAAACACCATATATTTT. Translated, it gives CASSYGTGGISGNTIYF.

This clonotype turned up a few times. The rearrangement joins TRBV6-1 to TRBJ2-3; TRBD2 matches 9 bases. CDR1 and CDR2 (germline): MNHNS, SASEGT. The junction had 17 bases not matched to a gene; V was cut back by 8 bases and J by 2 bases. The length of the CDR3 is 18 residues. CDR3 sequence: CASSSGTSGLAFTDTQYF. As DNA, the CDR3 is TGTGCCAGCTCGTCCGGGACATCGGGACTAGCCTTCACAGATACGCAGTATTTT.

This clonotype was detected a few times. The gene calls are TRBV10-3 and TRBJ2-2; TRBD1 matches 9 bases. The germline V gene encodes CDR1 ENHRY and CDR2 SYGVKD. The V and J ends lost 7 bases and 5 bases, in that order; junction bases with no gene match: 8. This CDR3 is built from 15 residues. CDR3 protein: CAITQTGGETGELFF. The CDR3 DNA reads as TGTGCCATCACCCAGACAGGGGGTGAGACCGGGGAGCTGTTTTTT.

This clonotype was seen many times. CDR3 amino acids: CASSFGQGSREKLFF. CDR3 DNA sequence: TGTGCCAGCAGTTTCGGACAGGGGAGTAGAGAAAAACTGTTTTTT. V and J are TRBV12-3 or TRBV12-4 and TRBJ1-4, with 9 bases matching TRBD1. The CDR3 is 15 residues long. The V and J ends lost 3 bases and 8 bases, in that order; junction bases with no gene match: 7.

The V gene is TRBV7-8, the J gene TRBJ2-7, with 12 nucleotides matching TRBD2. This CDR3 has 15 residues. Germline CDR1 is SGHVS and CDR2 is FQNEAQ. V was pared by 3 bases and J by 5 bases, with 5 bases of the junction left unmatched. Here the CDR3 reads CASSLPSGRANEQYF. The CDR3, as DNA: TGTGCCAGCAGCTTGCCTAGCGGGAGGGCCAACGAGCAGTACTTC.

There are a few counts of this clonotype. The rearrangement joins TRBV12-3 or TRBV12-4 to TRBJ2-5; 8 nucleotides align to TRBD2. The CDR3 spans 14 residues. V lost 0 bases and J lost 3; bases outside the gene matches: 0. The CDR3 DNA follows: TGTGCCAGCAGTTTAGCTAGCGGGGAAGAGACCCAGTACTTC. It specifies CASSLASGEETQYF.

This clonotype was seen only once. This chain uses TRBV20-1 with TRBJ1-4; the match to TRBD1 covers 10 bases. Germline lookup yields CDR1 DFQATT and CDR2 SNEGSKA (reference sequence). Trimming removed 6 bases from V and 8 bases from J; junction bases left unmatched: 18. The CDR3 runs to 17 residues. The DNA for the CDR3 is TGCAGTGCCCAATCGACAGGGGGCGAAGTCACGAGGGAAAAACTGTTTTTT. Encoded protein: CSAQSTGGEVTREKLFF.

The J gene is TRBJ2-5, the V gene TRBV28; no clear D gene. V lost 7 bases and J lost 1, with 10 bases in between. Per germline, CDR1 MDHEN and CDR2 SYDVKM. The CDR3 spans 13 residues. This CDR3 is CASTRRPQETQYF. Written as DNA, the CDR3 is TGTGCCAGCACCCGACGGCCCCAAGAGACCCAGTACTTC.

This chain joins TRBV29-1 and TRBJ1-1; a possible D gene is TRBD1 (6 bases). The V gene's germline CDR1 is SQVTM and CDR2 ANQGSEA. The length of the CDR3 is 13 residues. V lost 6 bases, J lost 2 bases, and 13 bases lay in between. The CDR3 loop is CSVMKGGNTEAFF. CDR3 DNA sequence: TGCAGCGTGATGAAAGGGGGAAACACTGAAGCTTTCTTT. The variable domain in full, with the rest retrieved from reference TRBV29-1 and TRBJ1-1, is SAVISQKPSRDICQRGTSLTIQCQVDSQVTMMFWYRQQPGQSLTLIATANQGSEATYESGFVIDKFPISRPNLTFSTLTVSNMSPEDSSIYLCSVMKGGNTEAFFGQGTRLTVV.

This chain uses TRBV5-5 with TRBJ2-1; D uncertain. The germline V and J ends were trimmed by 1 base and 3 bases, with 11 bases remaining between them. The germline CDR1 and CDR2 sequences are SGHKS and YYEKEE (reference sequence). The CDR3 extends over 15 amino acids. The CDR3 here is CASSLLKLFYNEQFF. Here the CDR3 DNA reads TGTGCCAGCAGCTTGTTAAAATTATTCTACAATGAGCAGTTCTTC.

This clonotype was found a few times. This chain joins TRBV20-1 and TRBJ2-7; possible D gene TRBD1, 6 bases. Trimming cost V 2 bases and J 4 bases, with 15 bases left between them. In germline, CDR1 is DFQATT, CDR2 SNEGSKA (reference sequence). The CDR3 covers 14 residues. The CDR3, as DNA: TGCAGTGCTAGATTACAGGGTGGACGATACGAGCAGTACTTC. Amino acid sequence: CSARLQGGRYEQYF.

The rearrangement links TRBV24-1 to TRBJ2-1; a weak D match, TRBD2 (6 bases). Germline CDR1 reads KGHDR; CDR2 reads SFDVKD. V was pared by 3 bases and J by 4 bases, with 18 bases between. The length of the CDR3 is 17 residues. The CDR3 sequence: CATSDRLGTGFYNEQFF. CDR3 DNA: TGTGCCACCAGTGATAGGCTCGGGACTGGATTTTACAATGAGCAGTTCTTC.

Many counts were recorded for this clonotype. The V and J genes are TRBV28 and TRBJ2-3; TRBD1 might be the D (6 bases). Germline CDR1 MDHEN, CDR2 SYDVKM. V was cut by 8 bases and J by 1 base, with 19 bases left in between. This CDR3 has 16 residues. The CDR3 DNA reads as TGTGCCAGCGGACAACTGGACAGATTTCGCACAGATACGCAGTATTTT. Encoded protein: CASGQLDRFRTDTQYF.

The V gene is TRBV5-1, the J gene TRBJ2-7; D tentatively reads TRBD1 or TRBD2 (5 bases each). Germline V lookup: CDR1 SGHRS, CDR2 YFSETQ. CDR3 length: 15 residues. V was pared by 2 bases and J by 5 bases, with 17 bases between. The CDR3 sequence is CASSLSGPSGNEQYF. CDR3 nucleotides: TGCGCCAGCAGCTTATCGGGACCCTCTGGGAACGAGCAGTACTTC.

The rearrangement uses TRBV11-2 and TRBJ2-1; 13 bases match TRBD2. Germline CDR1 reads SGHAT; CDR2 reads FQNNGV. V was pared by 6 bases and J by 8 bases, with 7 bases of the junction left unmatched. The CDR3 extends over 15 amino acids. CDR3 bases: TGTGCCAGCAGTCCTACTAGCGGGGGGGCCGATGAGCAGTTCTTC. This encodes CASSPTSGGADEQFF.

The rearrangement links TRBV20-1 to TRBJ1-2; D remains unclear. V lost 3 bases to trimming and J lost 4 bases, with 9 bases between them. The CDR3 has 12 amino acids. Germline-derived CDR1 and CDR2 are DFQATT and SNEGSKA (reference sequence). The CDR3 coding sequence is TGCAGTGCTAGGGTGGTTCCCTATGGCTACACCTTC. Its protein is CSARVVPYGYTF.

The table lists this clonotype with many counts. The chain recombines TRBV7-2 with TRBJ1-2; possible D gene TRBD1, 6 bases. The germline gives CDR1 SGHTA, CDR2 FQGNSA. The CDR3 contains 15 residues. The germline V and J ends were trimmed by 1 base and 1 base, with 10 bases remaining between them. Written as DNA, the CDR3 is TGTGCCAGCAGCTTAGGGGAACAGGGTAACTATGGCTACACCTTC. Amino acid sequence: CASSLGEQGNYGYTF.